The rows below give T cell receptor beta chains drawn from one sample of a study of CD4+ T cells in melanoma. The table came from immunoSEQ multiplex PCR; TCRdb's copy has only in-frame clones and leaves some out. The sample consists of a few thousand clones, approximately 60% of them appearing once. The sequenced material came from cells from a culture (not recorded whether cultured in vitro). The receptor set was obtained from a human donor with melanoma. Both conserved end residues are part of each CDR3. Fields, in order: CDR3 protein, J gene, V gene, clone size. Size is omitted from some rows. Given values are once, few, many or a class for expanded clones.

CASSAQTGDSPTDTQYF	TRBJ2-3	TRBV9	-
CASSLGDRGNTIQYF	TRBJ2-4	TRBV11-1	-
CAISGDRIYGYTF	TRBJ1-2	TRBV10-3	few
CASSVTSGDYNEQFF	TRBJ2-1	TRBV19	-
CASSGDGRGPLHF	TRBJ1-6	TRBV27	-
CAISGALGQGINEQFF	TRBJ2-1	TRBV10-3	once
CASRGTGFYNEQFF	TRBJ2-1	TRBV6-5	-
CASSLAGTGNTIYF	TRBJ1-3	TRBV5-1	-
CASSPHWGLVPNEQFF	TRBJ2-1	TRBV27	-
CATSPGPSVHTF	TRBJ1-2	TRBV15	-
CASSFTTNTEAFF	TRBJ1-1	TRBV7-2	medium-sized
CASSLTPYQETQYF	TRBJ2-5	TRBV27	-
CATSSHTSKNIQYF	TRBJ2-4	TRBV15	-
CASRRGGTTEAFF	TRBJ1-1	TRBV5-1	once
CASSPWGHTEAFF	TRBJ1-1	TRBV18	-
CASRGDGANEQFF	TRBJ2-1	TRBV3-1/TRBV3-2	few
CASSYSWNTEAFF	TRBJ1-1	TRBV6-5	-
CASSPGIFYGYTF	TRBJ1-2	TRBV19	few
CASSLAREANYGYTF	TRBJ1-2	TRBV7-9	-
CASSSWEDRVKTQYF	TRBJ2-5	TRBV11-2	-
CASTRGGRTEAFF	TRBJ1-1	TRBV19	-
CASSRDREVYNSPLHF	TRBJ1-6	TRBV5-1	-
CASSTSGGHGSYNEQFF	TRBJ2-1	TRBV2	-
CASSLDRDGNTIYF	TRBJ1-3	TRBV11-1	few
CASSLTGQGMGSPLHF	TRBJ1-6	TRBV5-1	-
CASSGRGDSSYNEQFF	TRBJ2-1	TRBV9	-
CASSLAGGQETQYF	TRBJ2-5	TRBV2	-